This TCR beta chain was captured in a study of T cells in localized non-small cell lung cancer (TCRdb year 2020). As for the study more broadly: T cell repertoires of about 240 early-stage NSCLC patients were analyzed, with tumors being compared against uninvolved tumor-adjacent lungs. Of the NSCLC patients, around 140 were male and about a hundred were female, and the mean age was approximately 69 years. The cohort was made up of approximately 250 treatment-naive NSCLC patients whose localized lung tumors had been resected.

TCR beta CDR3 regions were sequenced from DNA using the immunoSEQ Assay. For the original study's pipeline: T cell density was computed as TCR beta template counts normalized to usable DNA estimated by amplifying housekeeping genes. Richness was estimated using the preseqR package, with extrapolation to 400,000 templates for PBMC samples and to 120,000 templates for tissue samples. Clonality was calculated as one minus Pielou's evenness. Tissue-enriched TCRs were identified through differential abundance testing performed on productive amino-acid clonotypes, with a minimum total count of 5 and an alpha of 0.1. The Jaccard Index and the Morisita Overlap Index were used to quantify repertoire overlap between compartments. GLIPH clustered TCR beta CDR3s with public tetramer-defined viral CDR3s; viral motifs required at least three viral sequences plus V-gene enrichment. TCRdb's version of the immuneACCESS table is confined to in-frame rearrangements and falls short of the full clone set. An unresolved V gene accounts for under half of the shortfall where checked; the remainder is of unknown origin. V and J calls and clone size come straight from that table; D and trimming were deduced from the DNA. This sample gives around 1,000 clones in total; roughly 19% of them show up just once. The biggest ten clones account for more than 15% of the sample.

According to the germline V gene, CDR1 reads SGDLS and CDR2 reads YYNGEE. V is shortened by 0 bases, J by 0 bases, and the region joining them spans 7 bases. There are 15 amino acids in the CDR3, from cysteine to phenylalanine inclusive. The read is trimmed to its CDR3 DNA, 45 bases read in frame from base 1. General conclusions and limits of the study: Uninvolved tumor-adjacent lung showed the highest T cell clonality, higher than tumor, which suggests more focused antigenic responses in the uninvolved tumor-adjacent lung. Longer overall survival was associated with higher blood T cell density, whereas shorter survival was associated with higher adjacent-lung clonality. Because the study design was exploratory, TCR variables were selected using unadjusted p-values without false-discovery rate correction. A median of approximately 62 of the top 100 tumor clones turned up in the paired uninvolved adjacent lung, and roughly 30 of those clones also ranked among the top 100 of that same adjacent lung. Because multi-region tumor sequencing was not done, intratumor heterogeneity could not be ruled out.

This clone is deemed medium-sized (0.01 to 0.1%). The antigen this receptor binds is unknown. No qualities accompany the bases; no much larger clone lies one base away. Two independent pathologists confirmed that the uninvolved adjacent lung, which was taken at least 2 cm from the tumor margin, was free of atypia. At diagnosis, tumor, uninvolved tumor-adjacent lung and peripheral blood were collected and then preserved as a mix of FFPE and fresh-frozen material. This TCR was sampled from a male donor older than 55 with stage III lung adenocarcinoma. The source material was normal lung tissue next to the tumor, sampled before any cancer treatment. The V and J segments used are TRBV9 and TRBJ2-1, with no D gene named confidently. The bases are TGTGCCAGCAGCGTAGGGGTGGCCTCCTACAATGAGCAGTTCTTC. Translated, this gives CASSVGVASYNEQFF.